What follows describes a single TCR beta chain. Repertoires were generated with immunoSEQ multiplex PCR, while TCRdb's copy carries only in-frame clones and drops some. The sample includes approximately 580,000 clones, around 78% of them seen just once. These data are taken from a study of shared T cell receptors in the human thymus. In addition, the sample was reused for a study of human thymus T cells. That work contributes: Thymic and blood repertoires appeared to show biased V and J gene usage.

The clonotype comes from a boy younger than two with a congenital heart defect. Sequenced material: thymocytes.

The CDR3 DNA reads TGTGCCAGCACCCTGACAGGCCTAGGGAACACTGAAGCTTTCTTT. This gives the protein CASTLTGLGNTEAFF. The chain links TRBV5-6 to TRBJ1-1; perhaps TRBD1 as D (6 bases). Germline CDR1 is SGHDT and CDR2 is YYEEEE. V lost 6 bases and J 1 base, leaving 16 bases between the germline ends. This CDR3 is 15 amino acids long.